One sample yielded the 2 T cell receptor beta chains listed below, sequenced in a study of cytomegalovirus exposure and HLA in healthy donors. With 60 Vbeta and 13 Jbeta primers, the PCR was carried out. Produced via immunoSEQ multiplex PCR; TCRdb's table is partial and in-frame only. The sample yields tens of thousands of clones, approximately 72% seen once. The sample was PBMCs. The receptors originated from a woman aged 40 to 50 in good health and CMV-seronegative.

V is TRBV5-1 and J is TRBJ2-2, with D possibly matching TRBD1 (5 bases). Germline CDR1 reads SGHRS; CDR2 reads YFSETQ. The V gene lost 3 bases and the J gene lost 1 base, with 16 bases spanning the gap. CDR3 size: 17 residues. This CDR3 is CASSSLHIDRNTGELFF. CDR3 DNA sequence: TGCGCCAGCAGCTCTCTACATATAGACAGGAACACCGGGGAGCTGTTTTTT.

The chain recombines TRBV5-6 with TRBJ1-1; the match to TRBD1 covers 7 bases. The CDR3 is made up of 15 amino acids. CDR1 and CDR2 from the germline V gene are SGHDT and YYEEEE. J lost 1 base, V lost 3 bases, and 6 bases had no gene match. Written as DNA, the CDR3 is TGTGCCAGCAGCTCTACCAGGGGGTCGAACACTGAAGCTTTCTTT. Protein product: CASSSTRGSNTEAFF.